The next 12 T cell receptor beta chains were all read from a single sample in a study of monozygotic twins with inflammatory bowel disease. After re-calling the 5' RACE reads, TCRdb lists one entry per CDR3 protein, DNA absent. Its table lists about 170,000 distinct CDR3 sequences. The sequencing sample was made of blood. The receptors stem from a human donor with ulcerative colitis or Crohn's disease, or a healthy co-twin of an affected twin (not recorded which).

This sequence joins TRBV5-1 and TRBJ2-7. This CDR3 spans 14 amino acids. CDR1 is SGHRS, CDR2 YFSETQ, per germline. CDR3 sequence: CASSLGVSDYEQYF.

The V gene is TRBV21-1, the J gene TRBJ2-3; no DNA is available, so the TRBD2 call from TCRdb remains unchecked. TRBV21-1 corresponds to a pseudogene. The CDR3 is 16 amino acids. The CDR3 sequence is CASSKRRWRETDTQYF.

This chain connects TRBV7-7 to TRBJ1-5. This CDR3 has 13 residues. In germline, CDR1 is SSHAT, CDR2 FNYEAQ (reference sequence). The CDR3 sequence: CASSREFNQPQHF.

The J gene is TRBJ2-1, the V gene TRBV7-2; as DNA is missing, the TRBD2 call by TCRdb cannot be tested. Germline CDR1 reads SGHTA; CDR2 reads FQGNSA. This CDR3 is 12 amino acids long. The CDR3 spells CASSHTSNEQFF.

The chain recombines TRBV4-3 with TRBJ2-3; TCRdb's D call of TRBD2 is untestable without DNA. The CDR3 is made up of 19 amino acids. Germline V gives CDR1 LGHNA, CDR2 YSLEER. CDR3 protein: CASSQDNLADLRRTDTQYF.

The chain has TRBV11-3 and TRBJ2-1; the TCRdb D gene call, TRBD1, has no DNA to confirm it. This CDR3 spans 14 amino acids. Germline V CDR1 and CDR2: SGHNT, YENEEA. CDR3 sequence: CASSPGTAYNEQFF.

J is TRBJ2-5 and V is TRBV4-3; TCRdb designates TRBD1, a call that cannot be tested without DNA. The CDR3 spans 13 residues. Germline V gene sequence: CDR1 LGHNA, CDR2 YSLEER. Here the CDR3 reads CASSVGAGETQYF.

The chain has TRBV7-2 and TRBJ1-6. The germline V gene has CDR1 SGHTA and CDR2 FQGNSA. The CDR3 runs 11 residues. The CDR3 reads CASSRGAHPHF.

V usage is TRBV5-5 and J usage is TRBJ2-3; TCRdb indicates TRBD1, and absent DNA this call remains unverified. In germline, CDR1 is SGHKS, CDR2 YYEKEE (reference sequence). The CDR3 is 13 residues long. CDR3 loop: CASSLGQLDTQYF.

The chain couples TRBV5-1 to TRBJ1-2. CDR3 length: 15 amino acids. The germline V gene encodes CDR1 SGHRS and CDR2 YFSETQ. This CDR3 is CASSLIAGTNYGYTF. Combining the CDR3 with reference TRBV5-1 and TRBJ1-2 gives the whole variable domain KAGVTQTPRYLIKTRGQQVTLSCSPISGHRSVSWYQQTPGQGLQFLFEYFSETQRNKGNFPGRFSGRQFSNSRSEMNVSTLELGDSALYLCASSLIAGTNYGYTFGSGTRLTVV.

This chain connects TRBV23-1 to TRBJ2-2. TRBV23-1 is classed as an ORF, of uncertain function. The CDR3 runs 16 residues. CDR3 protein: CASSQTFTRKDGELFF.

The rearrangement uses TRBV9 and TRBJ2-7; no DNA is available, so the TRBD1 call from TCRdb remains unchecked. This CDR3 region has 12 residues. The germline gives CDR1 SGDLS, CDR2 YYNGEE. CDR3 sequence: CASGTGAYEQYF. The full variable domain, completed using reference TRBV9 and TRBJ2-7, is DSGVTQTPKHLITATGQRVTLRCSPRSGDLSVYWYQQSLDQGLQFLIQYYNGEERAKGNILERFSAQQFPDLHSELNLSSLELGDSALYFCASGTGAYEQYFGPGTRLTVT.